This entry describes one T cell receptor (beta chain). The data were obtained in a study of T cell clones after liver transplantation. This CDR3 is 16 amino acids long. Germline CDR1 and CDR2: SGHRS and YFSETQ. Between the trimmed V and J ends, which lost 4 bases and 1 base, there was a span of 14 bases. The method was immunoSEQ multiplex PCR; TCRdb's version includes in-frame clones alone and lacks a portion of them. Of 77,000 or so clones in the sample, roughly 80% were seen once. The chain recombines TRBV5-1 with TRBJ2-2; perhaps TRBD1 as D (5 bases). The specimen was CD4+ T cells from blood, collected 12 months after liver transplant. The receptor's source is a human patient who received a liver transplant. Some T cells may be graft donor cells. CDR3 sequence reads: CASSLRPTGNTGELFF. Written as DNA, the CDR3 is TGCGCCAGCAGCCTACGACCAACAGGGAACACCGGGGAGCTGTTTTTT.